These 29 T cell receptor beta chains came from one sample sequenced in a study of cytomegalovirus exposure and HLA in healthy donors. The PCR was carried out with 60 Vbeta primers and 13 Jbeta primers. TCRdb keeps only in-frame clones here, not all; method: immunoSEQ multiplex PCR. This sample contains 75,000 to 90,000 clones. What was sequenced was PBMCs. The receptors were sampled from a woman aged 55-70 years in good health and CMV-seronegative.

The chain is built from TRBV7-9 and TRBJ1-1, with TRBD1 matching 10 bases. The germline gives CDR1 SEHNR, CDR2 FQNEAQ (reference sequence). The CDR3 is made up of 14 amino acids. Trimming took 6 bases from V and 3 from J; bases not matched to a gene: 4. The CDR3 DNA follows: TGTGCCAGCAGTCAAGGACAGGGGGACACTGAAGCTTTCTTT. It yields the protein CASSQGQGDTEAFF.

This sequence joins TRBV29-1 and TRBJ1-2; 7 bases are shared with TRBD1. After removal of 0 bases from V and 8 bases from J, the junction contained 12 bases not matched to a gene. From germline, CDR1 is SQVTM and CDR2 ANQGSEA. The CDR3 runs to 15 residues. The CDR3 nucleotides read TGCAGCGTTGAAGATCCCCCGGCGGGACAGACGGGCTACACCTTC. Protein sequence: CSVEDPPAGQTGYTF.

The chain uses TRBV6-4 and TRBJ2-3, with 7 bases matching TRBD2. Germline values: CDR1 MRHNA, CDR2 SNTAGT. After removal of 5 bases from V and 2 bases from J, the junction contained 7 bases not matched to a gene. This CDR3 comprises 15 residues. Here the CDR3 reads CASSPEGGDTDTQYF. The CDR3 bases are TGTGCCAGCAGTCCCGAGGGAGGGGACACAGATACGCAGTATTTT.

CDR3 protein: CASSVVAAGGSNEQFF. CDR3 nucleotide sequence: TGTGCCAGCAGCGTAGTTGCAGCGGGAGGTTCCAATGAGCAGTTCTTC. This chain joins TRBV9 and TRBJ2-1; TRBD2 matches 9 bases. This CDR3 has 16 residues. With V trimmed by 0 bases and J by 6 bases, 7 bases remained unmatched. Germline V gene sequence: CDR1 SGDLS, CDR2 YYNGEE.

V is TRBV2 and J is TRBJ1-5; D may be TRBD1 (5 bases). Trimming took 0 bases from V and 5 from J, leaving 14 bases between them. Germline V gene sequence: CDR1 SNHLY, CDR2 FYNNEI. The CDR3 has 16 residues. CDR3 residues: CASSEAPGTGYQPQHF. As DNA, the CDR3 is TGTGCCAGCAGTGAAGCACCCGGGACTGGGTATCAGCCCCAGCATTTT.

The chain joins TRBV28 to TRBJ1-1; D unclear. Germline CDR1 reads MDHEN; CDR2 reads SYDVKM. CDR3 length: 12 amino acids. Trimming removed 4 bases at V and 6 bases at J, with 9 bases between. The chain's CDR3 is CASSSGSPEAFF. The CDR3 nucleotides are TGTGCCAGCAGTTCAGGATCCCCTGAAGCTTTCTTT.

This CDR3 is CASRTYEQYF. In nucleotides, the CDR3 is TGTGCCAGTAGAACTTACGAGCAGTACTTC. The chain carries TRBV19 and TRBJ2-7; D call uncertain. V shed 6 bases and J shed 4 bases, with 4 bases lying between them. From germline, CDR1 is LNHDA and CDR2 SQIVND (reference sequence). The CDR3 contains 10 residues.

The chain has TRBV5-6 and TRBJ2-5; 12 nucleotides align to TRBD2. After removal of 4 bases from V and 0 bases from J, the junction contained 4 bases not matched to a gene. Looked up from germline, CDR1 is SGHDT and CDR2 is YYEEEE. This CDR3 is 16 amino acids long. DNA for the CDR3: TGTGCCAGCAGCCGCGGACTAGCGGGAAACCAAGAGACCCAGTACTTC. Amino acids: CASSRGLAGNQETQYF.

The chain employs TRBV6-6 and TRBJ2-1; D is perhaps TRBD2 (6 bases). With 4 bases removed from V and 3 bases from J, the gap between germline ends came to 13 bases. Germline values: CDR1 MNHNY, CDR2 SVGAGI (reference sequence). This CDR3 region has 15 residues. The DNA of the CDR3 is TGTGCCAGCAGTTTTCGGGACTTGTTCTACAATGAGCAGTTCTTC. Protein: CASSFRDLFYNEQFF.

Worth noting for this clone: A junction end diverges from the germline sequence, so it may reflect a read error. V usage is TRBV7-7 and J usage is TRBJ2-1; 11 bases agree with TRBD2. The CDR3 consists of 15 residues. Germline V gives CDR1 SSHAT, CDR2 FNYEAQ (reference sequence). The CDR3: CASSPLAGGINEQFF. DNA for the CDR3: TGTGCTAGCAGCCCCCTAGCGGGAGGAATCAATGAGCAGTTCTTC.

This chain uses TRBV30 with TRBJ1-1, with TRBD1 matching 7 bases. V shed 2 bases, J shed 4 bases, and the junction held 10 bases outside the gene matches. The germline V gene encodes CDR1 GTSNPN and CDR2 SVGIG (reference sequence). The CDR3 is 15 amino acids. CDR3 sequence: CAWSLTGAGSTEAFF. For the CDR3, the DNA is TGTGCCTGGAGTCTTACAGGGGCGGGGAGCACTGAAGCTTTCTTT.

V gene TRBV6-1 combines with J gene TRBJ1-3; 8 bases are a match to TRBD1. Trimming at V came to 4 bases and at J to 6 bases, leaving 14 bases not matched to a gene. The CDR3 spans 17 residues. CDR1 is MNHNS and CDR2 is SASEGT in the germline V gene. The CDR3 spells CASSANAPGQASNTIYF. In DNA, the CDR3 is TGTGCCAGCAGTGCCAATGCACCGGGACAGGCCTCAAACACCATATATTTT.

The CDR3 here is CASSPGTSDADTQYF. In DNA form, the CDR3 reads TGTGCCAGCAGCCCCGGGACTAGCGACGCAGATACGCAGTATTTT. The rearrangement uses TRBV6-4 and TRBJ2-3, with 10 nucleotides matching TRBD2. Germline V lookup: CDR1 MRHNA, CDR2 SNTAGT. There are 15 residues in the CDR3. V was clipped by 6 bases and J by 4 bases; unmatched bases: 7.

The chain uses TRBV7-8 and TRBJ1-2; D perhaps matches TRBD1 (6 bases). Trimming took 4 bases from V and 4 from J, leaving 16 bases between them. Germline CDR1 reads SGHVS; CDR2 reads FQNEAQ. This CDR3 region has 15 residues. The CDR3 loop is CASSYNRVDGYGYTF. CDR3 DNA sequence: TGTGCCAGCAGCTATAACAGGGTGGATGGCTATGGCTACACCTTC.

V usage is TRBV7-2 and J usage is TRBJ2-7, with 7 positions matching TRBD2. The CDR3 length is 14 residues. Germline loops: CDR1 SGHTA, CDR2 FQGNSA. The ends lost 1 base at V and 2 bases at J; junction bases unmatched: 2. DNA for the CDR3: TGTGCCAGCAGCTTAGGGCTAGCGGCCTACGAGCAGTACTTC. The encoded protein is CASSLGLAAYEQYF.

The chain employs TRBV5-4 and TRBJ2-5; 9 nucleotides line up with TRBD1. Trimming removed 4 bases from V and 4 bases from J; junction bases left unmatched: 5. In germline, CDR1 is SGHNT, CDR2 YYREEE (reference sequence). This CDR3 is built from 14 residues. This CDR3 reads CASSPPDRGETQYF. The CDR3 region has the DNA TGTGCCAGCAGCCCCCCGGACAGGGGAGAGACCCAGTACTTC.

The chain recombines TRBV10-3 with TRBJ2-7; TRBD2 matches at 11 bases. The V gene's germline CDR1 is ENHRY and CDR2 SYGVKD. The CDR3 consists of 15 residues. The V and J ends lost 4 bases and 4 bases, in that order; junction bases with no gene match: 6. The CDR3 reads CAISGLTSGTYEQYF. DNA for the CDR3: TGTGCCATCAGTGGACTGACTAGCGGGACTTACGAGCAGTACTTC.

V gene TRBV2 combines with J gene TRBJ2-5; 11 nucleotides align to TRBD2. Trimming at V came to 7 bases and at J to 3 bases, leaving 4 bases not matched to a gene. The CDR3 consists of 14 residues. The V gene's germline CDR1 is SNHLY and CDR2 FYNNEI. This chain's CDR3 is CASMGLAVKETQYF. The CDR3 coding sequence is TGTGCCAGCATGGGACTAGCGGTTAAAGAGACCCAGTACTTC.

This chain joins TRBV20-1 and TRBJ2-3; D is undetermined. The CDR3 sequence is 11 residues long. Looked up from germline, CDR1 is DFQATT and CDR2 is SNEGSKA (reference sequence). Trimming pared 6 bases from V and 4 bases from J, leaving 8 bases between. The CDR3 loop reads CSAPLADTQYF. The DNA of the CDR3 is TGCAGTGCCCCTTTAGCAGATACGCAGTATTTT.

The V gene is TRBV9, the J gene TRBJ2-2; D may be TRBD2 (6 bases). V was clipped by 0 bases and J by 3 bases, with 12 bases between them. This CDR3 region has 16 residues. Germline V gene sequence: CDR1 SGDLS, CDR2 YYNGEE. CDR3 loop: CASSVVGGRDTGELFF. The CDR3 region has the DNA TGTGCCAGCAGCGTAGTGGGAGGCCGGGACACCGGGGAGCTGTTTTTT.

The chain recombines TRBV7-9 with TRBJ1-2; a weak D match, TRBD1 (5 bases). The germline V gene encodes CDR1 SEHNR and CDR2 FQNEAQ (reference sequence). V dropped 3 bases and J dropped 7 bases, with 15 bases sitting between them. This CDR3 is 14 amino acids long. As DNA, the CDR3 is TGTGCCAGCAGCTTGGAGAGACCAGGGTCTGGCTACACCTTC. Its translation: CASSLERPGSGYTF.

The chain recombines TRBV9 with TRBJ2-2, with 9 bases matching TRBD2. The CDR3 has 19 amino acids. Germline V gene data show CDR1 as SGDLS and CDR2 as YYNGEE. J lost 0 bases, V lost 2 bases, and 11 bases had no gene match. The CDR3 bases are TGTGCCAGCAGCGTCGAACTAGCGGGTTCTTTGGCGAACACCGGGGAGCTGTTTTTT. This translates into CASSVELAGSLANTGELFF.

The gene calls are TRBV5-1 and TRBJ1-2; TRBD1 might be the D (6 bases). This CDR3 has 15 residues. Germline V gene lookup returns CDR1 SGHRS and CDR2 YFSETQ. Trimming took 0 bases from V and 8 from J, leaving 17 bases between them. The CDR3 is CASSLGDKSLLGYTF. CDR3 nucleotide sequence: TGCGCCAGCAGCTTGGGGGACAAATCCTTGCTCGGCTACACCTTC.

This sequence joins TRBV6-1 and TRBJ2-3; tentative D call: TRBD2 (5 bases). This CDR3 is 15 amino acids long. Trimming pared 7 bases from V and 3 bases from J, leaving 17 bases between. Per germline, CDR1 MNHNS and CDR2 SASEGT. Written as DNA, the CDR3 is TGTGCCAGCAAAAATTCGGGGAGAGGTACAGATACGCAGTATTTT. This gives the protein CASKNSGRGTDTQYF.

The J gene is TRBJ2-1, the V gene TRBV20-1; TRBD2 matches 13 bases. The CDR3 has 11 amino acids. The germline V gene encodes CDR1 DFQATT and CDR2 SNEGSKA (reference sequence). In DNA form, the CDR3 reads TGCAGCCGGACTAGCGGGGGTGAGCAGTTCTTC. Protein product: CSRTSGGEQFF.

This chain uses TRBV5-1 with TRBJ2-3; D gene ambiguous. V shed 2 bases and J shed 1 base, with 8 bases lying between them. Germline V gene sequence: CDR1 SGHRS, CDR2 YFSETQ. The CDR3 has 14 amino acids. CDR3 bases: TGCGCCAGCAGCTTAGCCCCGGGCACAGATACGCAGTATTTT. This codes for CASSLAPGTDTQYF.

This rearrangement joins TRBV30 to TRBJ1-2, with D possibly matching TRBD1 (5 bases). This CDR3 is built from 15 residues. V was shortened by 0 bases and J by 1 base, with 12 bases between the two germline ends. Per germline, CDR1 GTSNPN and CDR2 SVGIG (reference sequence). The CDR3: CAWSVAGLGNYGYTF. The CDR3 DNA reads TGTGCCTGGAGTGTAGCAGGGCTCGGTAACTATGGCTACACCTTC.

The chain carries TRBV28 and TRBJ2-3, with D perhaps matching TRBD1 (5 bases). This CDR3 comprises 15 residues. The V gene's germline CDR1 is MDHEN and CDR2 SYDVKM. V lost 4 bases and J lost 3, with 14 bases in between. CDR3 in amino acids: CASSSPGIGTDTQYF. The CDR3 DNA reads TGTGCCAGCAGTTCACCAGGGATTGGGACAGATACGCAGTATTTT.

The chain employs TRBV5-1 and TRBJ2-7, with 10 bases identical to TRBD1. J lost 2 bases, V lost 4 bases, and 6 bases had no gene match. The germline V gene encodes CDR1 SGHRS and CDR2 YFSETQ. The CDR3 consists of 15 residues. The CDR3 here is CASSPGTGETYEQYF. CDR3 nucleotides: TGCGCCAGCAGCCCGGGGACAGGGGAAACCTACGAGCAGTACTTC. Looking up the rest from reference TRBV5-1 and TRBJ2-7 gives the full variable domain: KAGVTQTPRYLIKTRGQQVTLSCSPISGHRSVSWYQQTPGQGLQFLFEYFSETQRNKGNFPGRFSGRQFSNSRSEMNVSTLELGDSALYLCASSPGTGETYEQYFGPGTRLTVT.